This is a list of T cell receptor beta chains from one sample in a study of T cell clones after liver transplantation. Here immunoSEQ multiplex PCR was the method, and the copy in TCRdb shows in-frame clones only, minus some. The sample consists of tens of thousands of clones, 80% of them appearing once. The sequencing here drew on CD4+ T cells from blood, taken 12 months after liver transplant. These receptors were obtained from a human patient who received a liver transplant. Some T cells may be the graft donor's. Both conserved end residues are part of each CDR3. The D gene is left open where the match is weak. Clone size is shown for a subset of rows, as once, few, many or a class of expanded clone.

cdr3_nt | cdr3_aa | j_call | d_call | clone_size | v_call
TGTGCCAGCAGCTTGGTAGTCCACAATGAGCAGTTCTTC | CASSLVVHNEQFF | TRBJ2-1 | NA | NA | TRBV5-6
TGTGCCAGCAGCTTAGTGGCGTCCTACGAGCAGTACTTC | CASSLVASYEQYF | TRBJ2-7 | NA | medium-sized | TRBV7-2
TGCGCCAGCAGCCAAGACACTAGCGGGAGAGGAAAGACCCAGTACTTC | CASSQDTSGRGKTQYF | TRBJ2-5 | TRBD2 | NA | TRBV4-1
TGTGCCAGCAGTGAAGCGCTTACAGGGGGCTACGAGCAGTACTTC | CASSEALTGGYEQYF | TRBJ2-7 | TRBD1 | NA | TRBV2
TGCAGCGTTGAAGATCCGGGTGAAAAACTGTTTTTT | CSVEDPGEKLFF | TRBJ1-4 | NA | NA | TRBV29-1
TGTGCCAGCAGTAAGGATGGGGCGGAAAGGGAGCAGTTCTTC | CASSKDGAEREQFF | TRBJ2-1 | NA | NA | TRBV27
TGTGCCAGCAGCCATACCGGGACTAGCGGGAGCTTCAACGAGCAGTACTTC | CASSHTGTSGSFNEQYF | TRBJ2-7 | TRBD2 | NA | TRBV7-2
TGTGCCAGCAGTTACTCGGCCGGCACTGGAAACACCATATATTTT | CASSYSAGTGNTIYF | TRBJ1-3 | NA | NA | TRBV6-5
TGTGCCAGCTCACCAAGCGGGAACTATGGCTACACCTTC | CASSPSGNYGYTF | TRBJ1-2 | NA | NA | TRBV18
TGTGCCAGCAGCACCGGGACAGGGGTTTCCGGAGAGACCCAGTACTTC | CASSTGTGVSGETQYF | TRBJ2-5 | TRBD1 | NA | TRBV11-3
TGTGCCAGCAGCTTAACAGCGCCTAGCACAGATACGCAGTATTTT | CASSLTAPSTDTQYF | TRBJ2-3 | NA | NA | TRBV11-2
TGTGCCAGCAGCCAAGGACTAGGGACCCTCAATGAGCAGTTCTTC | CASSQGLGTLNEQFF | TRBJ2-1 | TRBD2 | NA | TRBV7-3
TGTGCCAGCAGTTTATGGAGCCGGTTGGGACAGCACTCTGGAAACACCATATATTTT | CASSLWSRLGQHSGNTIYF | TRBJ1-3 | TRBD1 | NA | TRBV28
TGTGCCAGCAGTGGACAGGGAAGAGAGACCCAGTACTTC | CASSGQGRETQYF | TRBJ2-5 | TRBD1 | NA | TRBV2
TGTGCCAGTAGTATCCGTTGGAACACTGAAGCTTTCTTT | CASSIRWNTEAFF | TRBJ1-1 | NA | once | TRBV19
TGTGCCAGCAGCCTGGGGCGGACGCAGTATTTT | CASSLGRTQYF | TRBJ2-3 | NA | once | TRBV5-4
TGTGCCAGCTCACCTAGCCCGGCGACAGAGACCCAGTACTTC | CASSPSPATETQYF | TRBJ2-5 | NA | NA | TRBV18
TGTGCCAGTAGTATCGGGGTGAATCCCTACGAGCAGTACTTC | CASSIGVNPYEQYF | TRBJ2-7 | NA | NA | TRBV19
TGTGCCAGCAGTACCCGACTAGCGGGAGTGAAAGAGACCCAGTACTTC | CASSTRLAGVKETQYF | TRBJ2-5 | TRBD2 | NA | TRBV27
TGTGCCAGCTCACCACAGGGATCTCCAAGCTCCTACGAGCAGTACTTC | CASSPQGSPSSYEQYF | TRBJ2-7 | NA | NA | TRBV18
TGTGCCAGCATGGGTGGAGGGTTGGGAGATACGCAGTATTTT | CASMGGGLGDTQYF | TRBJ2-3 | NA | NA | TRBV6-1
TGTGCCAGCGCCCCCAATACAGGGTTCGATACGCAGTATTTT | CASAPNTGFDTQYF | TRBJ2-3 | NA | NA | TRBV5-4
TGTGCCAGCAGTTTAAACCTTGGAGGGACAGACAATCAGCCCCAGCATTTT | CASSLNLGGTDNQPQHF | TRBJ1-5 | TRBD1 | NA | TRBV28
TGTGCCAGCAGCTTGTCGGGGTCCTATGGCTACACCTTC | CASSLSGSYGYTF | TRBJ1-2 | NA | NA | TRBV5-4
TGTGCCAGCAGCTTAAGCGAGGGGTACTATGGCTACACCTTC | CASSLSEGYYGYTF | TRBJ1-2 | NA | NA | TRBV7-2
TGCGCCAGCAAGGGTAGTGGGGGCAGCAACACCGGGGAGCTGTTTTTT | CASKGSGGSNTGELFF | TRBJ2-2 | NA | few | TRBV5-1
TGTGCCAGCAGGGGTAGGGGGATGGGTTACTACAGCTCCTACGAGCAGTACTTC | CASRGRGMGYYSSYEQYF | TRBJ2-7 | NA | NA | TRBV27
TGTGCCAGCAGCGGAGGGCCCACGAACACCGGGGAGCTGTTTTTT | CASSGGPTNTGELFF | TRBJ2-2 | NA | NA | TRBV5-4
TGTGCCAGCAGTCTAGGTTTTAGGAGCGGGTCTGAGACCCAGTACTTC | CASSLGFRSGSETQYF | TRBJ2-5 | NA | NA | TRBV2
TGTGCCAGCAGCTTAGGGGCGGGATCCTACGAGCAGTACTTC | CASSLGAGSYEQYF | TRBJ2-7 | NA | NA | TRBV7-6
TGTGCCAGCAGCGTAGGTCTAGCGGGAGATCGGACCGGGGAGCTGTTTTTT | CASSVGLAGDRTGELFF | TRBJ2-2 | TRBD2 | NA | TRBV9
TGCGCCAGCAGCCAAGACTGGGATCAGCCCCAGCATTTT | CASSQDWDQPQHF | TRBJ1-5 | NA | NA | TRBV4-3
TGTGCCAGCACCCGGGACAGGGGGCCGCAAGGCTACACCTTC | CASTRDRGPQGYTF | TRBJ1-2 | TRBD1 | NA | TRBV6-5
TGTGCCAGCAGCTTTTGGGGGAAGGATGAAAAACTGTTTTTT | CASSFWGKDEKLFF | TRBJ1-4 | NA | once | TRBV11-2
TGTGCCAGCAGATCCCGGGTCGCTGATGAAAAACTGTTTTTT | CASRSRVADEKLFF | TRBJ1-4 | NA | NA | TRBV2
TGTGCCAGCAGCTCGGGACTAGCCCACAATGAGCAGTTCTTC | CASSSGLAHNEQFF | TRBJ2-1 | TRBD2 | NA | TRBV11-2
TGCGCCAGCAGCTTCAGTGATAGCGGGAGGGGGGAGACCCAGTACTTC | CASSFSDSGRGETQYF | TRBJ2-5 | TRBD2 | NA | TRBV5-1
TGCGCCAGCACCGTCACAGGGGCAGGCACAGATACGCAGTATTTT | CASTVTGAGTDTQYF | TRBJ2-3 | TRBD1 | NA | TRBV5-1
TGTGCCAGCAGTCTCGACTCCCGCGCCAACGAGCAGTACTTC | CASSLDSRANEQYF | TRBJ2-7 | NA | few | TRBV6-1
TGTGCCAGCAGTCCCCTAGGACAGTACTCCTACGAGCAGTACTTC | CASSPLGQYSYEQYF | TRBJ2-7 | NA | few | TRBV28